This T cell receptor (beta chain) appears in the sequencing data of a study of blood T cell repertoires in COVID-19. Study-level information: There were acute and convalescent COVID-19 samples, and they came from the United States, Italy and Spain.

In Seattle, patients joined the study during active infection and were tracked longitudinally. Germline CDR1 GTSNPN, CDR2 SVGIG (reference sequence). This CDR3 is 12 amino acids long. V was trimmed by 0 bases and J by 8 bases, leaving 10 bases between them. As handled by the study authors: Nucleated cell number was recorded as an estimate derived from reference gene primer amplification. Generated by immunoSEQ multiplex PCR, the TCRdb table keeps only in-frame clones and is missing some. The V and J calls and clone size are taken from that table; D and trimming were inferred from the DNA. The sample consists of some 56,000 clones, 82% of them appearing once.

The specimen was peripheral blood. The clonotype originates from a man older than 75 with COVID-19, enrolled during active disease. This chain links TRBV30 with TRBJ1-2; D call uncertain. This chain's CDR3 is CAWSVGGGGYTF. For the CDR3, the DNA is TGTGCCTGGAGTGTAGGAGGCGGAGGCTACACCTTC.